This T cell receptor (beta chain) was identified during a study of shared clonotypes between healthy human individuals. Study-wide results and caveats: Generally, estimated richness proved larger in naive subsets than it did in memory subsets.

Sequencing used immunoSEQ multiplex PCR; TCRdb keeps in-frame clones, though not all of them. Of 980,000 or so clones listed, 60% to 85% are singletons. This clone has just a few counts. Its antigen is currently unknown. The sequenced sample was memory CD4+ T cells sorted from blood. Subset meaning: CD45RA-negative fraction. The TCR comes from a young man in good health.

The chain's CDR3 is CASSFSSYEQYF. For the CDR3, the DNA is TGTGCCAGCAGCTTCTCGAGCTACGAGCAGTACTTC. The chain couples TRBV7-2 to TRBJ2-7; no clear D gene. The CDR3 has 12 amino acids. The germline V gene encodes CDR1 SGHTA and CDR2 FQGNSA. Trimming cost V 3 bases and J 3 bases, with 6 bases left between them.